This TCR beta chain was identified during a study of blood T cell repertoires in COVID-19. Across the whole study: Acute and convalescent COVID-19 specimens originated in the United States, Italy and Spain.

Original handling: Reference gene primer amplification yielded estimated nucleated cell counts. TCRdb's copy holds only in-frame clones and misses some; the assay was immunoSEQ multiplex PCR. Clone size and V and J calls were adopted from that table, with D and trimming inferred from the DNA. The sample lists about 39,000 clones, approximately 93% occurring once. V was clipped by 5 bases and J by 2 bases, with 4 bases between them. The V gene's germline CDR1 is LGHNT and CDR2 FRNRAP. This CDR3 is 12 amino acids long. Material: peripheral blood. The TCR originated in a middle-aged man with active COVID-19. The gene calls are TRBV12-5 and TRBJ1-5, with D unresolved. For the CDR3, the DNA is TGTGCTAGTGGTCCTGGCAATCAGCCCCAGCATTTT. This sequence encodes CASGPGNQPQHF. The entire variable domain, with the rest obtained from reference TRBV12-5 and TRBJ1-5, is as follows: DARVTQTPRHKVTEMGQEVTMRCQPILGHNTVFWYRQTMMQGLELLAYFRNRAPLDDSGMPKDRFSAEMPDATLATLKIQPSEPRDSAVYFCASGPGNQPQHFGDGTRLSIL.